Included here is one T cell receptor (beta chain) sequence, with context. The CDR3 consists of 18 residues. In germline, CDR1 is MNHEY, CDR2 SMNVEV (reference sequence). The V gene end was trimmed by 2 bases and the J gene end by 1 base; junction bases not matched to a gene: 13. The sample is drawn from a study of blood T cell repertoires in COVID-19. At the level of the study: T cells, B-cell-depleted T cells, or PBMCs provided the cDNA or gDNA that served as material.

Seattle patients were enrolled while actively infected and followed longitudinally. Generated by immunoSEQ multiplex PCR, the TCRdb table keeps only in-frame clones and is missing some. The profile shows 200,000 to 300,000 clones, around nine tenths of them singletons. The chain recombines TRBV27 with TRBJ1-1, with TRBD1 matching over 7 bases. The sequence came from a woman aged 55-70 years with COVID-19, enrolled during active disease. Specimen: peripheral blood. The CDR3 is CASSLRGPATGQNTEAFF. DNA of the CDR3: TGTGCCAGCAGTTTAAGGGGGCCTGCCACGGGGCAGAACACTGAAGCTTTCTTT.